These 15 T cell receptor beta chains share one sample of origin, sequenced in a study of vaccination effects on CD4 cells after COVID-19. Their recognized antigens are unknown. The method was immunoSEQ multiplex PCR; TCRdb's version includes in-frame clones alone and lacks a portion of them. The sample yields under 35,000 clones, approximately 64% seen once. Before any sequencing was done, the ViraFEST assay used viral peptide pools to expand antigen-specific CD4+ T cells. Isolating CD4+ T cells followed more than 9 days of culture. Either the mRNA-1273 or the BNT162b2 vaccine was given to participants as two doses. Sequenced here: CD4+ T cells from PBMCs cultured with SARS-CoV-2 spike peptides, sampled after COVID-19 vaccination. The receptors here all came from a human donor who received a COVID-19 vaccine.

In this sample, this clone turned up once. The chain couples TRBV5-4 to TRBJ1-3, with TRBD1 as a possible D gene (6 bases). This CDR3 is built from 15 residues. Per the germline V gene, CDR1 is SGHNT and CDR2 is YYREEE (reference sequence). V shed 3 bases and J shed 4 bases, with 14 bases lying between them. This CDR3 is CASSWGGQSGNTIYF. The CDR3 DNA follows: TGTGCCAGCAGCTGGGGGGGGCAATCGGGAAACACCATATATTTT.

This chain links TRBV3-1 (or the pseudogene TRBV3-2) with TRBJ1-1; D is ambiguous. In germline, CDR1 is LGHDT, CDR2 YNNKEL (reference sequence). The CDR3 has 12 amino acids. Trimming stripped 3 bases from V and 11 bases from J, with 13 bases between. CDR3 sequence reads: CASSQSTRAAFF. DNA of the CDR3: TGTGCCAGCAGCCAGTCTACTAGAGCGGCTTTCTTT.

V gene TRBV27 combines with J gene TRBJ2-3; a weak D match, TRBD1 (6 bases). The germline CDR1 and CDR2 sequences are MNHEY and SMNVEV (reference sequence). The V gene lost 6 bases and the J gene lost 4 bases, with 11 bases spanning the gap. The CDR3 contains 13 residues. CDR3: CASRPGAADTQYF. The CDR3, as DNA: TGTGCCAGCAGGCCAGGGGCGGCAGATACGCAGTATTTT.

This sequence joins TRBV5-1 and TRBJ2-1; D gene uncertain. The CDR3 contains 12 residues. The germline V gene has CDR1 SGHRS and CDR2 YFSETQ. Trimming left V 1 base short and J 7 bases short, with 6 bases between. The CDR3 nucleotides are TGCGCCAGCAGCTTGTTGGAGAATGAGCAGTTCTTC. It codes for CASSLLENEQFF.

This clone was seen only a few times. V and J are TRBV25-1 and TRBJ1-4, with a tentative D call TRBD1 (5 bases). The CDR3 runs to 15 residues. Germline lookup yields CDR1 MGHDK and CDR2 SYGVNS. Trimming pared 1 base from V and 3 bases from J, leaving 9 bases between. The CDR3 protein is CASSEWQGSNEKLFF. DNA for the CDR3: TGTGCCAGCAGTGAATGGCAGGGTTCTAATGAAAAACTGTTTTTT.

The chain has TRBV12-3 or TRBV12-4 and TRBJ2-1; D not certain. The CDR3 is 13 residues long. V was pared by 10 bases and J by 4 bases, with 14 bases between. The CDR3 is CAIADLDYNEQFF. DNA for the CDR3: TGTGCCATCGCCGACTTAGATTACAATGAGCAGTTCTTC.

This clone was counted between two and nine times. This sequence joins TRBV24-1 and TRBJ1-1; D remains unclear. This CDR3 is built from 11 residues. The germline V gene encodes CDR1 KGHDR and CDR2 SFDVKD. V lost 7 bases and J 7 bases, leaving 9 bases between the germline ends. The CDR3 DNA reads TGTGCCACCAGGCGCGGCGGTGAAGCTTTCTTT. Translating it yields CATRRGGEAFF.

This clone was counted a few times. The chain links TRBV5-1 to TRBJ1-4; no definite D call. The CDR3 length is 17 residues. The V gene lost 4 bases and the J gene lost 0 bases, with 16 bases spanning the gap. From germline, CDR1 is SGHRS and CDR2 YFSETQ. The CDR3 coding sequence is TGCGCCAGCAGCGAGTATGGCCTCGTTGCAACTAATGAAAAACTGTTTTTT. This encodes CASSEYGLVATNEKLFF. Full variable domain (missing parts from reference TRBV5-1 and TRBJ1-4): KAGVTQTPRYLIKTRGQQVTLSCSPISGHRSVSWYQQTPGQGLQFLFEYFSETQRNKGNFPGRFSGRQFSNSRSEMNVSTLELGDSALYLCASSEYGLVATNEKLFFGSGTQLSVL.

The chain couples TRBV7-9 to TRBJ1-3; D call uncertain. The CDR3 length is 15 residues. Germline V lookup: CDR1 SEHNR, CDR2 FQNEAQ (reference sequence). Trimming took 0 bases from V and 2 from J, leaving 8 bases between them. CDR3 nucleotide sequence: TGTGCCAGCAGCTTAGCGCTAAGGACTGGAAACACCATATATTTT. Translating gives CASSLALRTGNTIYF.

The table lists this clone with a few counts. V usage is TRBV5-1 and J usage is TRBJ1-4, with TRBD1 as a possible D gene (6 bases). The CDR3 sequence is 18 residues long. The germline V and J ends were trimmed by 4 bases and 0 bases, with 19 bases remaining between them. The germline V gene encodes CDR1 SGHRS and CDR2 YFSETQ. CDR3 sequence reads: CASSAVMDRNATNEKLFF. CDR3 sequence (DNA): TGCGCCAGCAGCGCCGTGATGGACAGAAATGCAACTAATGAAAAACTGTTTTTT.

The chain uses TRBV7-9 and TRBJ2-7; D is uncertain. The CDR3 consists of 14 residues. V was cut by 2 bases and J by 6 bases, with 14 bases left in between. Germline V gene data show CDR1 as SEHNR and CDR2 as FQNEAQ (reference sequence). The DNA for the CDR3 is TGTGCCAGCAGCTTAATGGGGTTGACGGGCGAGCAGTACTTC. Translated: CASSLMGLTGEQYF.

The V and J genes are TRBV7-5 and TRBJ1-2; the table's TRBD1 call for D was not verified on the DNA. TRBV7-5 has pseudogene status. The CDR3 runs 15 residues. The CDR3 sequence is CARNGDRTGNYGYTF. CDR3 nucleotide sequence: TGTGCCAGAAATGGGGATCGGACAGGAAACTATGGCTACACCTTC.

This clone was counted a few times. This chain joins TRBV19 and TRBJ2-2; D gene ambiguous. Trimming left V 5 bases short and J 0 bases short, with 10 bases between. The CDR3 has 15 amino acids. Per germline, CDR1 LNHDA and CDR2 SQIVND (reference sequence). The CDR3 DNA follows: TGTGCCAGTAGTCCCCAGAGCTCGAACACCGGGGAGCTGTTTTTT. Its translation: CASSPQSSNTGELFF.

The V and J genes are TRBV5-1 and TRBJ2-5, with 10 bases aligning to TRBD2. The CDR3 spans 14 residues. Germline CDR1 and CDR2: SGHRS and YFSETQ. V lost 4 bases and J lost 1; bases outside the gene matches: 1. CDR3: CASSQRGGQETQYF. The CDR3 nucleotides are TGCGCCAGCAGCCAGCGGGGGGGCCAAGAGACCCAGTACTTC.

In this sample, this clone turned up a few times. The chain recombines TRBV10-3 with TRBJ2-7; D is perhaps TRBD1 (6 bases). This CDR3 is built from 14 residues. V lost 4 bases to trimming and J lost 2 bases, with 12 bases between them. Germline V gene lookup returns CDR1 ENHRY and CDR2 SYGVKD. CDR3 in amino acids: CAISGSTGAYEQYF. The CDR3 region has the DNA TGTGCCATCAGTGGTTCGACAGGAGCCTACGAGCAGTACTTC.